The source of this TCR beta chain is a study of beta chain features in type 1 diabetes. The CDR3 consists of 13 residues. Germline V gene data show CDR1 as SGHNT and CDR2 as YENEEA. Trimming took off 3 bases at V and 3 bases at J, with 5 bases between the two ends. The isolated RNA, all of it, was reverse transcribed, so expressed TCRB transcripts were what got sequenced. Assay: immunoSEQ multiplex PCR; the TCRdb copy retains only in-frame clones and omits some. The table has about 360,000 clones, 10% to 15% seen once. The chain employs TRBV11-3 and TRBJ2-2, with no clear D. The material sequenced was naive CD4+ T cells from blood. This clonotype was sampled from a man between 18 and 29 years old in good health. CDR3 nucleotide sequence: TGTGCCAGCAGCTTTTCTGACACCGGGGAGCTGTTTTTT. Its protein is CASSFSDTGELFF.